This T cell receptor beta chain was identified in a study of T cell repertoires in cytomegalovirus infection. This clonotype has more than one count but fewer than ten. Antigen: not known. TCRdb analysed the reads with MiXCR anew, one entry per CDR3 protein. Among about 770,000 distinct CDR3 sequences, about 29% were seen once, and the ten largest hold roughly 14%. Germline V lookup: CDR1 MNHEY, CDR2 SVGEGT. The CDR3 loop spans 17 amino acids. Trimming took 6 bases from V and 4 from J, leaving 21 bases between them. Sequenced here: cultured CD8+ T cells from PBMCs, sampled from culture after CMV antigen stimulation. The TCR comes from a human donor in good health (CMV status not recorded). Some clones in this sample may be carry-over from other donors' samples. The chain carries TRBV6-2 or TRBV6-3 and TRBJ1-4; unclear D gene. DNA of the CDR3: TGTGCCAGCAGAACCAACCCCGGGCCTACCTTTAATGAAAAACTGTTTTTT. Encoded protein: CASRTNPGPTFNEKLFF.